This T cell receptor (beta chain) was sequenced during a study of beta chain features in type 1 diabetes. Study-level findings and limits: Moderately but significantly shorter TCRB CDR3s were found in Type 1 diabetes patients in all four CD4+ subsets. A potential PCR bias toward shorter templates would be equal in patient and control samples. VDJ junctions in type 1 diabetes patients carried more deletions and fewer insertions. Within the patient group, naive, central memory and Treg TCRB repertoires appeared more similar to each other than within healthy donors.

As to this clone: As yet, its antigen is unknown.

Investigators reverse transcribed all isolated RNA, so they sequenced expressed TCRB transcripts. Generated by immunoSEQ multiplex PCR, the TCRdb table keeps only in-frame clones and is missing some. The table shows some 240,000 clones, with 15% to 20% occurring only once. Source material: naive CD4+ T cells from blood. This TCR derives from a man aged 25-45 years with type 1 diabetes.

Written as DNA, the CDR3 is TGCAGCGCCTCCTACAATGAGCAGTTCTTC. Residues: CSASYNEQFF. The chain has TRBV29-1 and TRBJ2-1; no reliable D call. The germline V gene has CDR1 SQVTM and CDR2 ANQGSEA. The CDR3 loop spans 10 amino acids. V lost 7 bases to trimming and J lost 0 bases, with 1 base between them.